A single sample is the source of the 9 T cell receptor delta chains below, sequenced in a study of γδ T cells in repeated Plasmodium falciparum infection. TCRdb made new clone calls on the multiplex PCR reads using CATT. Of 70,000 to 95,000 delta-chain clones in the sample, roughly 1.4% were seen once. Gammadelta T cells were flow-sorted from PBMC into Vgamma9/Vdelta2+ and Vdelta2-negative populations for bulk analysis. The sequenced sample was gamma-delta T cells from blood. These receptors were taken from a pool of human donors (malaria-infected and uninfected, not separated).

Worth noting for this clone: TCRdb attributes to this sequence the protein of a much larger clone, which differs from the DNA translation at residue 3; a read error is likely, and the protein displayed is translated from the DNA. The V and J genes are TRDV3 and TRDJ1; 12 bases fit TRDD3. TCRdb records no J gene; here it was assigned by comparing the DNA to germline. The V gene's germline CDR1 is TVYSNPD and CDR2 GDNSRS (reference sequence). The J segment lost 8 bases and the V segment lost 5 bases, leaving 15 bases of the junction unmatched. This CDR3 comprises 15 residues. CDR3 DNA: TGTGCCCTTATTTGTCGGCTGGGGGATACGGAAAAACTCATCTTT. Its protein is CALICRLGDTEKLIF.

Concerning this clone: TCRdb's listed protein matches a much larger clone and diverges from this DNA's translation at residue 8, likely through a read error; the protein shown comes from the DNA. Other DNA sequences from this sample encode an identical CDR3 as well. The chain couples TRDV2 to TRDJ1, with 13 nucleotides matching TRDD3. The J gene is absent in TCRdb and was assigned here via DNA matching to germline. The CDR3 is made up of 22 amino acids. CDR1 is GEAIGNYY and CDR2 is EKD in the germline V gene. V dropped 3 bases and J dropped 2; count of bases not matched to a gene: 23. The CDR3 sequence: CACDPVPSAVLGDTEGTDKLIF. Written as DNA, the CDR3 is TGTGCCTGTGACCCAGTACCGTCCGCCGTACTGGGGGATACGGAGGGGACCGATAAACTCATCTTT.

On this clone itself: The TCRdb protein, from a much larger clone, departs from this DNA's translation at residue 14, likely by read error; the protein shown derives from the DNA. CDR3 region: CACDQCRPSKPDKFIF. The CDR3 DNA reads as TGTGCCTGTGACCAATGCCGCCCCTCCAAGCCCGATAAATTCATCTTT. The J gene is uncalled and the V gene is TRDV2. Germline-derived CDR1 and CDR2 are GEAIGNYY and EKD. The CDR3 totals 16 residues.

This clone was seen ten or more times. Other DNA sequences in this specimen translate into the identical CDR3. This sequence joins TRDV1 and TRDJ1; 9 bases agree with TRDD3. Germline CDR1 is TSWWSYY and CDR2 is QGS. This CDR3 contains 21 residues. J gave up 2 bases and V 0 bases, and 19 bases lay outside the gene matches. Here the CDR3 DNA reads TGTGCTCTTGGGGAACTATACATACGCTGGGGGATCTCCCGGGGGACCGATAAACTCATCTTT. Translating it yields CALGELYIRWGISRGTDKLIF.

Comment on this clone: It is likely a read error: a sequence one base away is far more abundant. This same CDR3 is encoded by further DNA sequences in the sample. The rearrangement links TRDV1 to TRDJ1; TRDD3 agrees at 10 bases. This CDR3 comprises 18 residues. Germline V gives CDR1 TSWWSYY, CDR2 QGS. Trimming cost V 2 bases and J 13 bases; bases outside gene matches: 22. CDR3 region: CALGEGLVGGYMTDKPIF. The CDR3 DNA reads as TGTGCTCTTGGGGAAGGCCTTGTTGGGGGATACATGACCGATAAGCCCATCTTT.

A remark on this clone: A far larger clone is only one base removed, so a read error is likely. Other nucleotide sequences from this sample produce the same CDR3. The chain has TRDV1 and TRDJ1, with 12 bases identical to TRDD3. Because TCRdb records no J gene, it was assigned here through a match of the DNA to germline. Germline CDR1 and CDR2: TSWWSYY and QGS. This CDR3 has 21 amino acids. The DNA for the CDR3 is TGTGCCCTTGGGGAACTAATGGGGTACTGGGGGATACCCTACCTTCCCGATAAACTCATCTTT. This encodes CALGELMGYWGIPYLPDKLIF.

This clone was counted between two and nine times. The protein in TCRdb stems from a much larger clone and differs at residue 7 from this DNA's translation, likely a read error; here the protein is translated from the DNA. The chain combines TRDV2 with TRDJ1; tentative D call: TRDD3 (5 bases). The J gene, left out of TCRdb, was set here by checking the DNA against germline. V gave up 0 bases and J gave up 3 bases, with 19 bases separating them. Germline V CDR1 and CDR2: GEAIGNYY, EKD. CDR3 size: 17 residues. The CDR3 spells CACDTLSLMSGSDKLIF. In DNA, the CDR3 is TGTGCCTGTGACACCCTCTCGTTGATGTCGGGATCCGATAAACTCATCTTT.

This clone turned up a few times. The protein that TCRdb holds for this DNA derives from a much larger clone and differs from the translated DNA at residue 9, which likely indicates a read error; the protein shown here is translated from the DNA. The chain carries TRDV1 and TRDJ1; 13 bases fit TRDD3. TCRdb records no J gene; here it was assigned by comparing the DNA to germline. V dropped 5 bases and J dropped 1; count of bases not matched to a gene: 25. Germline-derived CDR1 and CDR2 are TSWWSYY and QGS. The CDR3 spans 23 residues. The CDR3, as DNA: TGTGCTCTTGGGCTACCTTCCTACGCCTTACTGGGGGATACGCGCATCTTCACCGATAAACTCATCTTT. Amino acids: CALGLPSYALLGDTRIFTDKLIF.

Regarding this clone: TCRdb pairs this DNA with a much larger clone's protein that differs at residue 12, likely a read error; the protein shown was translated from the DNA. The chain recombines TRDV1 with TRDJ1; 10 bases are shared with TRDD3. No J gene was available from TCRdb, and it was assigned here by a germline match of the DNA. CDR1 is TSWWSYY and CDR2 is QGS in the germline V gene. Trimming at V came to 5 bases and at J to 1 base, leaving 13 bases not matched to a gene. This CDR3 region has 18 residues. The CDR3 DNA follows: TGTGCTCTTGGGAGACCTTCAGTACTGGGGGATTGCACCGATAAACTCATCTTT. Its protein product is CALGRPSVLGDCTDKLIF.